The clone carrying this T cell receptor beta chain was seen only a few times. No antigen is known for it. This specimen belongs to a study of response to subunit inactivated influenza vaccine. Study results and caveats: With each seasonal influenza vaccination, the authors suggested, few new T cells are recruited.

TCRdb ran MiXCR on the RT-PCR reads and lists one entry per CDR3 protein. The table shows 800,000 to 1,000,000 distinct CDR3 sequences, with roughly 20% occurring only once. The CDR3 is made up of 19 amino acids. Trimming took 0 bases from V and 1 from J, leaving 16 bases between them. Germline V lookup: CDR1 LGHNA, CDR2 YSLEER. This specimen consisted of PBMCs from blood, obtained around 5 days after vaccination. The clonotype originates from a man aged 50-60 years who received an inactivated influenza vaccine. The rearrangement uses TRBV4-3 and TRBJ2-6; D is perhaps TRBD1 (6 bases). CDR3 nucleotides: TGCGCCAGCAGCCAAGATTCATGGCAGGGGAGATCTGGGGCCAACGTCCTGACTTTC. As protein: CASSQDSWQGRSGANVLTF.